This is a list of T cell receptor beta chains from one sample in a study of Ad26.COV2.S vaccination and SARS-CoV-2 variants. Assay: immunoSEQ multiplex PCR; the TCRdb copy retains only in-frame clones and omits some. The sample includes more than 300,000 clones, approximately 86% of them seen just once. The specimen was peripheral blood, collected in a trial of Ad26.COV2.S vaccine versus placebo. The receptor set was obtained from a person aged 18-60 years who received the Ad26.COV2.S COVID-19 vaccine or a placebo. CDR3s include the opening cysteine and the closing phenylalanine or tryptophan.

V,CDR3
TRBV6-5,CAISDRAPNTEAFF
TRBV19,CASSTSDRARSNTGELFF
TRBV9,CASSVDPASDYGYTF
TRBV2,CASSELSALFF
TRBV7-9,CASSPAPAGRNEQYF
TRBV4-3,CASSQSTVSPLHF
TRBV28,CASSLSKTPGTGELFF
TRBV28,CASSFGPGRAMNTEAFF
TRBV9,CASSPRLADSYEQYF
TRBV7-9,CASSPSGQSYNEQFF
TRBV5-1,CASSFERVGTDTQYF